The 29 T cell receptor beta chains below all came from one sample that was sequenced in a study of Graves' ophthalmopathy and Graves' hyperthyroidism. Researchers took RNA transcripts and amplified TCR beta CDR3 regions from them. An initial RT-PCR round employing HTBI primers preceded a second-round multiplex PCR. TCRdb re-analysed the multiplex PCR reads in MiXCR, keeping a single row per CDR3 protein. In the table there are 35,000 to 50,000 distinct CDR3 sequences, approximately 50% of which are singletons. Source material: peripheral blood. These receptor sequences come from an adult woman with stable Graves' hyperthyroidism.

This clonotype was detected many times. The chain couples TRBV20-1 to TRBJ1-3; 9 bases are a match to TRBD1. The CDR3 sequence is 14 residues long. V was pared by 6 bases and J by 3 bases, with 6 bases of the junction left unmatched. Germline V gene sequence: CDR1 DFQATT, CDR2 SNEGSKA (reference sequence). CDR3 in DNA: TGCAGTGCACACAGGGGGCTTGATGGAAACACCATATATTTT. Its translation is CSAHRGLDGNTIYF.

This clonotype has a count of ten or more. The chain uses TRBV4-1 and TRBJ2-5; D not certain. Germline CDR1 reads MGHRA; CDR2 reads YSYEKL. The CDR3 covers 14 residues. V lost 4 bases, J lost 5 bases, and 14 bases lay in between. For the CDR3, the DNA is TGCGCCAGCAGCCTAGAGTTGGGCCCGGAGACCCAGTACTTC. It encodes CASSLELGPETQYF.

This clonotype was seen at least ten times. A read error may be the cause here, since a much bigger clone is one base away. The CDR3 here is CAISDFRGAEAFF. In DNA form, the CDR3 reads TGTGCCATCAGTGATTTTCGGGGGGCTGAAGCTTTCTTT. V is TRBV24-1 and J is TRBJ1-1; D might be TRBD1 (5 bases). Germline CDR1 is KGHDR and CDR2 is SFDVKD. The CDR3 is 13 amino acids.

This clonotype was observed at least ten times. This chain joins TRBV7-9 and TRBJ2-7; TRBD2 might be the D (6 bases). This CDR3 comprises 12 residues. V was cut by 8 bases and J by 5 bases, with 13 bases left in between. CDR1 is SEHNR and CDR2 is FQNEAQ in the germline V gene (reference sequence). CDR3 nucleotides: TGTGCCAGCTCATTGCGGGACGACGAGCAGTACTTC. This encodes CASSLRDDEQYF.

This clonotype showed up just a few times. This sequence joins TRBV10-3 and TRBJ2-5; TRBD1 matches 7 bases. CDR1 and CDR2 from the germline V gene are ENHRY and SYGVKD. The trim removed 1 base at V and 5 bases at J, leaving 7 bases unmatched. The CDR3 loop spans 15 amino acids. The DNA of the CDR3 is TGTGCCATCAGTGAGTTTGGGACAGTCCAGGAGACCCAGTACTTC. It translates to CAISEFGTVQETQYF.

The sample holds many counts of this clonotype. The chain employs TRBV14 and TRBJ1-2, with 12 bases aligning to TRBD1. Germline CDR1 is SGHDN and CDR2 is FVKESK. V shed 0 bases, J shed 7 bases, and the junction held 9 bases outside the gene matches. CDR3 size: 17 residues. CDR3 in DNA: TGTGCCAGCAGCCAAGATTCCGGGACAGGGGGCGCATCTGGCTACACCTTC. Translation: CASSQDSGTGGASGYTF.

This clonotype was counted once. V is TRBV7-2 and J is TRBJ1-5; D is perhaps TRBD1 (5 bases). V dropped 1 base and J dropped 3 bases, with 10 bases sitting between them. The CDR3 length is 15 residues. In germline, CDR1 is SGHTA, CDR2 FQGNSA. The CDR3 bases are TGTGCCAGCAGCTTAGAACCAGGGCCCAATCAGCCCCAGCATTTT. Encoded protein: CASSLEPGPNQPQHF.

The chain carries TRBV7-3 and TRBJ2-1, with 7 bases that match TRBD2. This CDR3 spans 15 amino acids. Germline V lookup: CDR1 SGHTA, CDR2 FQGTGA. With 2 bases clipped from V and 0 bases from J, the junction kept 1 base outside the gene matches. The chain's CDR3 is CASSLLAVSYNEQFF. CDR3 bases: TGTGCCAGCAGCTTACTAGCGGTCTCCTACAATGAGCAGTTCTTC.

This clonotype has only one observation. The conserved closing phenylalanine or tryptophan is absent in this CDR3, likely reflecting a read error. The V and J genes are TRBV6-1 and TRBJ1-1; D remains unclear. This CDR3 comprises 13 residues. Germline CDR1 and CDR2: MNHNS and SASEGT. The CDR3 DNA is TGTGCCAGCAGTGAGCAAGGGAACACCGAAGCTTTCTCT. Translating gives CASSEQGNTEAFS.

CDR3 coding DNA: TGTGCCACCAGCGCCGTGGGGGGGCGTCAGCCCCAGCATTTT. This sequence encodes CATSAVGGRQPQHF. The rearrangement uses TRBV15 and TRBJ1-5; D may be TRBD1 (6 bases). Trimming shortened V by 5 bases and J by 6 bases, and 14 bases separated the two germline ends. Germline V gene sequence: CDR1 LNHNV, CDR2 YYDKDF (reference sequence). This CDR3 has 14 residues.

This clonotype was seen repeatedly, ten times or more. The gene calls are TRBV7-9 and TRBJ2-7, with 10 bases aligning to TRBD2. V dropped 3 bases and J dropped 3; count of bases not matched to a gene: 11. CDR1 and CDR2 from the germline V gene are SEHNR and FQNEAQ (reference sequence). The CDR3 contains 17 residues. CDR3 nucleotides: TGTGCCAGCAGCTTGTCTAGCGGGAGTGCACGATTCTACGAGCAGTACTTC. Translation gives CASSLSSGSARFYEQYF. Filled out from reference TRBV7-9 and TRBJ2-7, the complete variable domain reads DTGVSQNPRHKITKRGQNVTFRCDPISEHNRLYWYRQTLGQGPEFLTYFQNEAQLEKSRLLSDRFSAERPKGSFSTLEIQRTEQGDSAMYLCASSLSSGSARFYEQYFGPGTRLTVT.

This clonotype was counted many times. One base away lies a much larger clone, so this may be a sequencing read error. This chain joins TRBV7-3 and TRBJ1-3; tentative D call: TRBD1 (6 bases). Germline V CDR1 and CDR2: SGHTA, FQGTGA. The CDR3 is 15 amino acids. The CDR3 nucleotides are TGTGTCAGCAGCTTATCGGGGGCAGCTGGAAACACCATATATTTT. Protein product: CVSSLSGAAGNTIYF.

The CDR3 DNA reads TGTGCCAGCAGCTCAACTACGGCTAGTCGAGAGCAGTACTTC. Translated: CASSSTTASREQYF. The chain employs TRBV7-2 and TRBJ2-7, with no clear D. V was pared by 4 bases and J by 7 bases, with 17 bases between. Germline V gene lookup returns CDR1 SGHTA and CDR2 FQGNSA. The CDR3 sequence is 14 residues long.

The chain employs TRBV7-9 and TRBJ1-5, with D tentatively TRBD1 (5 bases). Per germline, CDR1 SEHNR and CDR2 FQNEAQ (reference sequence). V shed 5 bases and J shed 5 bases, with 16 bases lying between them. This CDR3 contains 15 residues. This CDR3 reads CASSTSRAADQPQHF. The CDR3 DNA reads TGTGCCAGCAGCACGAGCAGGGCCGCCGATCAGCCCCAGCATTTT.

This clonotype showed up many times. The J gene is TRBJ2-2, the V gene TRBV19; D possibly corresponds to TRBD2 (5 bases). V lost 5 bases and J 5 bases, leaving 12 bases between the germline ends. The CDR3 extends over 14 amino acids. Germline CDR1 is LNHDA and CDR2 is SQIVND (reference sequence). CDR3 sequence reads: CASSPPRLTGELFF. DNA of the CDR3: TGTGCCAGTAGTCCCCCCCGACTAACCGGGGAGCTGTTTTTT.

This clonotype appeared many times. J is TRBJ1-1 and V is TRBV6-5; 8 bases map to TRBD1. The V gene end was trimmed by 4 bases and the J gene end by 5 bases; junction bases not matched to a gene: 6. The length of the CDR3 is 14 residues. Per the germline V gene, CDR1 is MNHEY and CDR2 is SVGAGI. CDR3 coding DNA: TGTGCCAGCAGTTGGGACAGGCTTAGGACTGAAGCTTTCTTT. This encodes CASSWDRLRTEAFF.

This clonotype has only a few counts. The chain joins TRBV7-8 to TRBJ2-7; 9 positions match TRBD1. Germline trimming cut 3 bases from V and 3 bases from J; bases unmatched to any gene: 6. This CDR3 region has 15 residues. Germline V gene lookup returns CDR1 SGHVS and CDR2 FQNEAQ. This CDR3 reads CASSLGGTGNYEQYF. CDR3 DNA: TGTGCCAGCAGCTTGGGGGGGACAGGGAACTACGAGCAGTACTTC.

The chain recombines TRBV7-9 with TRBJ1-2, with TRBD1 matching over 8 bases. This CDR3 has 15 amino acids. Germline V gene sequence: CDR1 SEHNR, CDR2 FQNEAQ (reference sequence). Trimming at V came to 5 bases and at J to 4 bases, leaving 9 bases not matched to a gene. Here the CDR3 DNA reads TGTGCCAGCAGCCCGTGGACAGGGTCGACCTATGGCTACACCTTC. Translation: CASSPWTGSTYGYTF.

The table lists this clonotype with many counts. This chain joins TRBV12-3 or TRBV12-4 and TRBJ1-1; the match to TRBD1 covers 7 bases. J lost 5 bases, V lost 6 bases, and 6 bases had no gene match. This CDR3 region has 13 residues. As DNA, the CDR3 is TGTGCCAGCAGATCGACAGGGAGGACTGAAGCTTTCTTT. It yields the protein CASRSTGRTEAFF.

This clonotype was counted at least ten times. The chain couples TRBV14 to TRBJ2-2; D is undetermined. Germline loops: CDR1 SGHDN, CDR2 FVKESK. The CDR3 sequence is 15 residues long. Trimming shortened V by 0 bases and J by 0 bases, and 5 bases separated the two germline ends. CDR3 nucleotides: TGTGCCAGCAGCCAAGATGAGGCGAACACCGGGGAGCTGTTTTTT. Its protein is CASSQDEANTGELFF.

With respect to this clonotype: At one end the junction does not follow the germline gene, possibly because of a read error. The V call is TRBV5-1, the J call TRBJ2-6, with D perhaps being TRBD1 or TRBD2 (5 bases each). Germline lookup yields CDR1 SGHRS and CDR2 YFSETQ. The CDR3 has 15 amino acids. The chain's CDR3 is CASSRGRSGANVLTF. CDR3 in DNA: TGTGCCAGCAGCCGGGGACGCTCTGGGGCCAACGTCCTGACTTTC.

This clonotype was seen just once. The V gene is TRBV6-5, the J gene TRBJ2-5; 15 nucleotides match TRBD2. The germline V gene encodes CDR1 MNHEY and CDR2 SVGAGI. Germline trimming cut 0 bases from V and 9 bases from J; bases unmatched to any gene: 5. The CDR3 runs 16 residues. The CDR3 bases are TGTGCCAGCAGTTACTCTGGACTAGCGGGAGGGAGATCCCAGTACTTC. Translation gives CASSYSGLAGGRSQYF.

This clonotype was recorded a few times. CDR3 nucleotides: TGCAGCCTCTCGGACAGGCCATACTCCTACGAGCAGTACTTC. Its translation is CSLSDRPYSYEQYF. V and J are TRBV29-1 and TRBJ2-7; 7 positions match TRBD1. The CDR3 totals 14 residues. V shed 8 bases, J shed 0 bases, and the junction held 10 bases outside the gene matches. Germline V CDR1 and CDR2: SQVTM, ANQGSEA.

At least ten counts were recorded for this clonotype. The chain couples TRBV7-9 to TRBJ1-1, with D possibly being TRBD1 (5 bases). Per the germline V gene, CDR1 is SEHNR and CDR2 is FQNEAQ (reference sequence). CDR3 length equals 12 residues. The germline V and J ends were trimmed by 3 bases and 10 bases, with 12 bases remaining between them. The CDR3 bases are TGTGCCAGCAGCTTCCGGGACGACCCAGCTTTCTTT. Translation: CASSFRDDPAFF.

Notes on this clonotype: The germline gene is not matched at one end of the junction; a read error may be the cause. The rearrangement uses TRBV24-1 and TRBJ1-1; the match to TRBD1 covers 8 bases. The CDR3 runs 14 residues. CDR1 is KGHDR and CDR2 is SFDVKD in the germline V gene. CDR3 sequence: CASSATGANTEAFF. DNA of the CDR3: TGTGCCAGCAGTGCGACAGGGGCGAACACTGAAGCTTTCTTT.

The rearrangement uses TRBV6-6 and TRBJ2-7, with D perhaps matching TRBD1 or TRBD2 (6 bases each). The CDR3 loop spans 15 amino acids. In germline, CDR1 is MNHNY, CDR2 SVGAGI (reference sequence). Trimming stripped 2 bases from V and 0 bases from J, with 11 bases between. The CDR3 loop reads CASSYRGVLSYEQYF. CDR3 DNA: TGTGCCAGCAGTTACAGGGGGGTACTCTCCTACGAGCAGTACTTC.

In regard to this clonotype: Its ends do not fully match the called genes, so a read error is possible. V usage is TRBV24-1 and J usage is TRBJ2-3; D is uncertain. Germline assignment: CDR1 KGHDR and CDR2 SFDVKD. This CDR3 region has 14 residues. Here the CDR3 reads CVTSDLARTDTQYF. CDR3 DNA sequence: TGTGTCACCAGCGATTTGGCCCGCACAGATACGCAGTATTTT.

At least ten counts were recorded for this clonotype. A read error may produce the germline difference seen at one junction end. The chain employs TRBV27 and TRBJ1-1; D might be TRBD1 (6 bases). Germline V CDR1 and CDR2: MNHEY, SMNVEV (reference sequence). The CDR3 is made up of 14 amino acids. The chain's CDR3 is CSSSRRGGLTEAFF. CDR3 DNA: TGTTCCAGCAGCCGACGGGGGGGCCTGACTGAAGCTTTCTTT.

This clonotype was detected many times. The gene calls are TRBV24-1 and TRBJ1-2; no reliable D call. Germline values: CDR1 KGHDR, CDR2 SFDVKD. Trimming took off 2 bases at V and 8 bases at J, with 20 bases between the two ends. The CDR3 is 16 residues long. As DNA, the CDR3 is TGTGCCACCAGTGATTCGACGGTATCCATCCTAGGAGGCTACACCTTC. Protein sequence: CATSDSTVSILGGYTF.